A selection of T cell receptor beta chains follows, all from one sample in a study of vaccination effects on CD4 cells after COVID-19. Here immunoSEQ multiplex PCR was the method, and the copy in TCRdb shows in-frame clones only, minus some. The data contain 20,000 to 25,000 clones, around 62% of them seen just once; the ten biggest clones take up around a tenth. Which antigens these TCRs recognize remains unknown. The sequences come from CD4+ T cells from PBMCs cultured with HCoV-NL63 spike peptides, collected before COVID-19 vaccination. The source is a human donor who received a COVID-19 vaccine. Both conserved end residues are part of each CDR3. The D gene is left open where the match is weak. Clone size is stated in some rows and not others, as once, few, many or a class when expanded.

d_call: .; j_call: TRBJ1-2; v_call: TRBV6-6; clone_size: .; cdr3_nt: TGTGCCAGCAGTCCTCTATCTGTCCTCAGGGCCGGCTATGGCTACACCTTC; cdr3_aa: CASSPLSVLRAGYGYTF
d_call: TRBD1; j_call: TRBJ1-3; v_call: TRBV12-5; clone_size: .; cdr3_nt: TGTGCTAGTGGTCCACCCATAAAGACAGGGGGGAATGGAAACACCATATATTTT; cdr3_aa: CASGPPIKTGGNGNTIYF
d_call: TRBD2; j_call: TRBJ2-7; v_call: TRBV7-2; clone_size: .; cdr3_nt: TGTGCCAGCAGCCCGACTAGCGGAAGGTACGAGCAGTACTTC; cdr3_aa: CASSPTSGRYEQYF
d_call: TRBD2; j_call: TRBJ2-7; v_call: TRBV6-5; clone_size: once; cdr3_nt: TGTGCCAGCAGCGATTCAACTAGCGAGGACGAGCAGTACTTC; cdr3_aa: CASSDSTSEDEQYF
d_call: .; j_call: TRBJ1-1; v_call: TRBV2; clone_size: .; cdr3_nt: TGTGCCAGCAGTGAAGAGTCTTCGAACACTGAAGCTTTCTTT; cdr3_aa: CASSEESSNTEAFF
d_call: .; j_call: TRBJ1-2; v_call: TRBV23-1; clone_size: few; cdr3_nt: TGCGCCAGCAGTCAAGGGGGACAAACGAACTATGGCTACACCTTC; cdr3_aa: CASSQGGQTNYGYTF
d_call: .; j_call: TRBJ2-1; v_call: TRBV7-8; clone_size: .; cdr3_nt: TGTGCCAGCAGCTTAGGGGATAGGAGCTCCTACAATGAGCAGTTCTTC; cdr3_aa: CASSLGDRSSYNEQFF
d_call: .; j_call: TRBJ2-6; v_call: TRBV28; clone_size: .; cdr3_nt: TGTGCCAGCAGACTGGAGGGAGCAGGGGCCAACGTCCTGACTTTC; cdr3_aa: CASRLEGAGANVLTF
d_call: TRBD1; j_call: TRBJ2-1; v_call: TRBV6-5; clone_size: .; cdr3_nt: TGTGCCAGCTACCACGGGACAGGCCAACACAATGAGCAGTTCTTC; cdr3_aa: CASYHGTGQHNEQFF
d_call: .; j_call: TRBJ1-2; v_call: TRBV5-1; clone_size: .; cdr3_nt: TGCGCCAGCAGCTTGACCGGGGCCGGTGTGGATGGCTACACCTTC; cdr3_aa: CASSLTGAGVDGYTF